These 21 T cell receptor beta chains were all obtained from the same sample, sequenced in a study of T cells in Graves' hyperthyroidism and ophthalmopathy. RNA transcripts yielded amplified TCR beta CDR3 regions. A first-round RT-PCR of the TCR CDR3 used the HTBI primer set. TCRdb passed the multiplex PCR reads through MiXCR, listing each CDR3 protein once. This sample has 490,000 or so distinct CDR3 sequences, with under 25% found just once. The sample comprised blood. The receptors were sampled from a woman between 65 and 79 years old with Graves' ophthalmopathy.

V usage is TRBV24-1 and J usage is TRBJ2-1, with a weak D call TRBD2 (6 bases). The CDR3 spans 17 residues. Germline CDR1 is KGHDR and CDR2 is SFDVKD. Trimming cost V 3 bases and J 8 bases, with 22 bases left between them. CDR3 loop: CATSDPGRRASVDEQFF. In nucleotides, the CDR3 is TGTGCCACCAGTGATCCCGGCCGGAGGGCCAGTGTGGATGAGCAGTTCTTC.

CDR3 loop: CASSVVGDDNLHEQFF. The CDR3, as DNA: TGTGCCAGCAGCGTAGTAGGGGACGATAACCTGCATGAGCAGTTCTTC. The rearrangement links TRBV9 to TRBJ2-1; D could derive from TRBD1 or TRBD2 (5 bases each). This CDR3 is 16 amino acids long. Trimming took off 0 bases at V and 8 bases at J, with 18 bases between the two ends. From germline, CDR1 is SGDLS and CDR2 YYNGEE.

This clonotype was seen at least ten times. The V gene is TRBV28, the J gene TRBJ2-5, with 9 nucleotides matching TRBD1. The CDR3 totals 15 residues. CDR1 and CDR2 (germline): MDHEN, SYDVKM. V shed 3 bases, J shed 4 bases, and the junction held 6 bases outside the gene matches. The CDR3 is CASSFSRTGAETQYF. The CDR3 coding sequence is TGTGCCAGCAGTTTTTCCCGGACAGGGGCAGAGACCCAGTACTTC.

The gene calls are TRBV20-1 and TRBJ2-2; 7 nucleotides match TRBD2. The CDR3 runs 15 residues. From germline, CDR1 is DFQATT and CDR2 SNEGSKA (reference sequence). CDR3 loop: CSVGVRGGDTGELFF. CDR3 nucleotide sequence: TGCAGCGTGGGCGTGAGGGGAGGGGACACCGGGGAGCTGTTTTTT.

This chain's CDR3 is CASSPRSRGLNYGYTF. The CDR3 DNA sequence: TGTGCCAGCAGCCCTCGGTCGAGGGGACTAAACTATGGCTACACCTTC. The chain has TRBV6-2 or TRBV6-3 and TRBJ1-2; tentative D call: TRBD1 (5 bases). CDR3 length: 16 amino acids. The V gene's germline CDR1 is MNHEY and CDR2 SVGEGT. Trimming left V 6 bases short and J 2 bases short, with 19 bases between.

The V and J genes are TRBV10-2 and TRBJ1-3; 8 positions match TRBD1. The CDR3 is 15 amino acids. Germline CDR1 and CDR2: WSHSY and SAAADI. V lost 2 bases and J lost 3; bases outside the gene matches: 3. The CDR3 nucleotides are TGCGCCAGCAGTGAGACAGGGGGATTTGGAAACACCATATATTTT. Protein product: CASSETGGFGNTIYF.

The J gene is TRBJ1-2, the V gene TRBV14, with no clear D. The CDR3 extends over 13 amino acids. Germline CDR1 and CDR2: SGHDN and FVKESK. V was pared by 1 base and J by 6 bases, with 9 bases between. The CDR3 here is CASSQGAWDGYTF. The CDR3, as DNA: TGTGCCAGCAGCCAAGGGGCCTGGGATGGCTACACCTTC.

Many counts were recorded for this clonotype. J is TRBJ2-2 and V is TRBV5-1; perhaps D is TRBD1 or TRBD2 (5 bases each). Germline V CDR1 and CDR2: SGHRS, YFSETQ. Trimming removed 1 base at V and 3 bases at J, with 13 bases between. The CDR3 consists of 16 residues. The CDR3 DNA is TGCGCCAGCAGCTTGATTACCGGGGCTTACACCGGGGAGCTGTTTTTT. Its translation is CASSLITGAYTGELFF.

This clonotype was counted many times. The V and J genes are TRBV28 and TRBJ2-5; tentatively, D is TRBD2 (6 bases). The V end was cut by 7 bases, the J end by 7 bases, with 19 bases between. The CDR3 length is 14 residues. The germline gives CDR1 MDHEN, CDR2 SYDVKM. CDR3 in DNA: TGTGCCAGCACCCGAGAGCTTTCGGGACTGACCCAGTACTTC. Translating it yields CASTRELSGLTQYF.

This clonotype was counted many times. The rearrangement joins TRBV28 to TRBJ1-1; 7 nucleotides line up with TRBD1. Germline V gene sequence: CDR1 MDHEN, CDR2 SYDVKM. The junction had 18 bases not matched to a gene; V was cut back by 6 bases and J by 2 bases. The CDR3 spans 18 residues. CDR3 amino acids: CASSRRDGTERLNTEAFF. CDR3 nucleotide sequence: TGTGCCAGCAGCCGCCGGGACGGGACAGAAAGACTAAACACTGAAGCTTTCTTT.

V and J are TRBV5-6 and TRBJ2-1; the match to TRBD1 covers 8 bases. Looked up from germline, CDR1 is SGHDT and CDR2 is YYEEEE. V shed 4 bases, J shed 4 bases, and the junction held 7 bases outside the gene matches. The CDR3 runs 15 residues. CDR3 DNA sequence: TGTGCCAGCAGCCGCGGGACAGGCGTTTACAATGAGCAGTTCTTC. Translation: CASSRGTGVYNEQFF.

This clonotype was counted a few times. V is TRBV11-2 and J is TRBJ2-7; 14 positions match TRBD2. Trimming cost V 6 bases and J 4 bases; bases outside gene matches: 2. Germline V gene lookup returns CDR1 SGHAT and CDR2 FQNNGV. This CDR3 is 14 amino acids long. Here the CDR3 DNA reads TGTGCCAGCAGAGGACTAGCGGGAGGTTACGAGCAGTACTTC. Translated: CASRGLAGGYEQYF.

The sample holds a few counts of this clonotype. DNA for the CDR3: TGTGCCAGCAATCCGGACAGGTCACCCTATGGCTACACCTTC. Protein sequence: CASNPDRSPYGYTF. The chain links TRBV6-1 to TRBJ1-2; 7 bases map to TRBD1. This CDR3 has 14 residues. Per germline, CDR1 MNHNS and CDR2 SASEGT. V was pared by 7 bases and J by 4 bases, with 9 bases of the junction left unmatched.

The rearrangement joins TRBV7-9 to TRBJ2-7; the D gene could be TRBD1 or TRBD2 (5 bases each). Germline CDR1 SEHNR, CDR2 FQNEAQ (reference sequence). The CDR3 runs to 13 residues. The ends were cut back, 4 bases at V and 3 bases at J, with 10 bases in the middle. The CDR3 is CASSSWDGYEQYF. The CDR3 nucleotides are TGTGCCAGCAGCTCTTGGGACGGCTACGAGCAGTACTTC.

On this clonotype: A far larger clone is one base from this, pointing to a likely read error. The rearrangement joins TRBV28 to TRBJ2-7; D unresolved. This CDR3 is 12 amino acids long. Per germline, CDR1 MDHEN and CDR2 SYDVKM. CDR3 residues: CASSFGSYEQHF. The CDR3 region has the DNA TGTGCCAGCAGTTTCGGTTCCTACGAGCAGCACTTC. The full variable domain, completed using reference TRBV28 and TRBJ2-7, is DVKVTQSSRYLVKRTGEKVFLECVQDMDHENMFWYRQDPGLGLRLIYFSYDVKMKEKGDIPEGYSVSREKKERFSLILESASTNQTSMYLCASSFGSYEQHFGPGTRLTVT.

This clonotype has a count of ten or more. The chain joins TRBV10-3 to TRBJ1-1, with D possibly TRBD1 on 5 matching bases. The CDR3 has 14 residues. The germline V gene has CDR1 ENHRY and CDR2 SYGVKD. V lost 6 bases and J 3 bases, leaving 14 bases between the germline ends. CDR3 sequence: CAIRFELGDTEAFF. In DNA, the CDR3 is TGTGCCATCAGGTTTGAGCTGGGGGACACTGAAGCTTTCTTT.

This clonotype was counted only a few times. The rearrangement links TRBV18 to TRBJ1-1; no clear D gene. V lost 2 bases and J 6 bases, leaving 13 bases between the germline ends. The CDR3 runs 14 residues. Germline values: CDR1 KGHSH, CDR2 LQKENI. CDR3 residues: CASSPSAGRAEAFF. Here the CDR3 DNA reads TGTGCCAGCTCACCATCGGCCGGGAGAGCTGAAGCTTTCTTT.

This clonotype was counted at least ten times. The chain couples TRBV2 to TRBJ1-2, with a possible D match to TRBD1 (6 bases). Trimming removed 8 bases from V and 7 bases from J, with 23 bases in between. Looked up from germline, CDR1 is SNHLY and CDR2 is FYNNEI. CDR3 length: 15 residues. In DNA, the CDR3 is TGTGCCAGCTCGGAAAACGGGGGGCAGGACGGTGGCTACACCTTC. This encodes CASSENGGQDGGYTF.

This clonotype occurred many times. The genes are TRBV24-1 and TRBJ1-5; no reliable D call. V was pared by 4 bases and J by 3 bases, with 12 bases between. Germline assignment: CDR1 KGHDR and CDR2 SFDVKD. This CDR3 spans 15 amino acids. CDR3 DNA sequence: TGTGCCACCAGTGACACGGCCCGCCCCAATCAGCCCCAGCATTTT. It translates to CATSDTARPNQPQHF.

This sequence joins TRBV27 and TRBJ1-2, with D possibly matching TRBD1 (5 bases). The CDR3 consists of 15 residues. Germline-derived CDR1 and CDR2 are MNHEY and SMNVEV (reference sequence). The V end lost 3 bases, the J end lost 6 bases, and 17 bases lay between the germline ends. The CDR3 protein is CASSFRSGSWDGYTF. Written as DNA, the CDR3 is TGTGCCAGCAGTTTCAGATCAGGGTCTTGGGATGGCTACACCTTC.

The J gene is TRBJ1-2, the V gene TRBV5-4; 10 nucleotides agree with TRBD1. V lost 5 bases and J lost 6; bases outside the gene matches: 4. The germline gives CDR1 SGHNT, CDR2 YYREEE (reference sequence). The CDR3 is 13 amino acids. The CDR3 DNA is TGTGCCAGCAGATTCGGACAGGGGGATGGCTACACCTTC. Residues: CASRFGQGDGYTF.